This T cell receptor (beta chain) was sequenced for a study of T cell repertoires in cytomegalovirus infection. Study details: Indications came from public TCR beta signatures; they pointed to CMV infection and to a matching HLA type. General study points: Ex vivo responses were dominated by HLA-C-restricted CMV-specific TCR beta clonotypes.

Ten or more counts support this clonotype. The antigen is undetermined. V was pared by 5 bases and J by 8 bases, with 15 bases of the junction left unmatched. Germline CDR1 is DFQATT and CDR2 is SNEGSKA (reference sequence). The CDR3 has 16 amino acids. Using its own MiXCR run on the reads, TCRdb lists one record per CDR3 protein. The sample shows just under 300,000 distinct CDR3 sequences, around 10% of them seen only once. The source is a human donor in good health (CMV status not recorded). Some clones in this sample may be carry-over from other donors' samples. The chain uses TRBV20-1 and TRBJ2-1, with 10 bases fitting TRBD2. Sequencing used PBMCs. CDR3 amino acids: CSASIWGAGGSYEQFF. CDR3 nucleotides: TGCAGTGCTTCGATCTGGGGAGCGGGGGGGTCCTATGAGCAGTTCTTC.